This is a list of T cell receptor beta chains from one sample in a study of T cells in Graves' hyperthyroidism and ophthalmopathy. TCRdb reprocessed the multiplex PCR reads via MiXCR and lists one record per CDR3 protein. The sample contains about 550,000 distinct CDR3 sequences, 20% to 25% of which appear only once. Sequenced input: blood. The source is a man aged 18 to 30 with Graves' hyperthyroidism. Both conserved end residues are part of each CDR3. Each record gives: J gene, V gene, CDR3 length, clone size, CDR3 protein. For some rows the clone size is stated as once, few or many, or as a class when expanded; others skip it.

TRBJ1-2	TRBV13	14	few	CASSSIQEVYGYTF
TRBJ1-1	TRBV7-9	15	-	CASSEPGQLNTEAFF
TRBJ1-2	TRBV24-1	12	-	CATSEDEGGYTF
TRBJ1-5	TRBV19	14	once	CANSIDGWRQPQHF
TRBJ1-1	TRBV6-1	16	-	CASRRPAGEWNTEAFF
TRBJ2-7	TRBV27	14	many	CASSFASFNYEQYF
TRBJ2-7	TRBV11-2	12	many	CASSFSVREQYF
TRBJ1-2	TRBV6-1	12	many	CASRSGSPGYTF
TRBJ2-5	TRBV5-1	14	-	CASSFVGIQETQYF
TRBJ2-7	TRBV27	15	many	CASSPRGLAVAEQYF
TRBJ1-1	TRBV30	14	-	CAWSVIEPYTEAFF
TRBJ1-1	TRBV7-3	10	many	CAILDKEAFF
TRBJ1-1	TRBV13	12	many	CASSPRTTEAFF
TRBJ1-5	TRBV7-8	17	many	CASSLGQGNWEGQPQHF
TRBJ1-1	TRBV5-1	15	many	CASSPGTVENTEAFF
TRBJ1-1	TRBV12-3/TRBV12-4	14	-	CASRRTGFETEAFF
TRBJ2-2	TRBV6-2/TRBV6-3	21	many	CASSKLGTGVGIAWDTGELFF
TRBJ1-1	TRBV12-3/TRBV12-4	15	-	CASSLAPGQGTEAFF
TRBJ2-2	TRBV2	12	many	CASSAPNGELFF